A selection of T cell receptor beta chains follows, all from one sample in a study of blood T cell repertoires in COVID-19. Sequenced by immunoSEQ multiplex PCR; TCRdb stores in-frame clones only, minus some. Of roughly 400,000 clones in the sample, roughly 90% are singletons; the top ten hold about 0.78%. Sequences were obtained from PBMCs or T cells enriched from blood (not recorded which). The receptors stem from a woman between 40 and 55 years old who had been exposed to COVID-19. The CDR3 runs from the conserved cysteine through the conserved F or W. D genes are given only for firm matches. The listing skips clone size in some rows; elsewhere it reads once, few, many or a size class.

>TRBV29-1|-|TRBJ1-2|TRBD1|14
TGCAGCGTCGGAGAGAGGACAGGGGTGGTTGGCTACACCTTC
CSVGERTGVVGYTF
>TRBV19|-|TRBJ1-5|-|14
TGTGCCAGTACCCTAGCCAATAGCAATCAGCCCCAGCATTTT
CASTLANSNQPQHF
>TRBV6-5|-|TRBJ2-6|TRBD2|15
TGTGCCAGCACCTTACGGGGGGCTGGGGCCAACGTCCTGACTTTC
CASTLRGAGANVLTF
>TRBV7-9|-|TRBJ1-1|-|15
TGTGCCAGCAGTTCAGGAGCGGTGGGGAGAACTGAAGCTTTCTTT
CASSSGAVGRTEAFF
>TRBV20-1|-|TRBJ1-1|-|11
TGCAGGGGGTCAGGGTTCCCTGAAGCTTTCTTT
CRGSGFPEAFF
>TRBV5-4|-|TRBJ1-6|-|13
TGTGCCAGCAGCTTGATTCTAAATTCACCCCTCCACTTT
CASSLILNSPLHF
>TRBV19|-|TRBJ1-4|-|14
TGTGCCAGTAGCCGAGATGCGGACAGTCCTGAACTGTTTTTT
CASSRDADSPELFF
>TRBV21-1|-|TRBJ1-4|-|17
TGTGCCAGCAGCAAACTATCAGGGGCGCCTACTAATGAAAAACTGTTTTTT
CASSKLSGAPTNEKLFF
>TRBV28|once|TRBJ1-2|-|12
TGTGCCAGTATCGGACAGAACTATGGCTACACCTTC
CASIGQNYGYTF
>TRBV6-5|-|TRBJ1-4|-|15
TGTGCCAGCAGTTCCTTGGGGCAGAAGAATGAAAAACTGTTTTTT
CASSSLGQKNEKLFF
>TRBV30|-|TRBJ1-2|-|12
TGTGCCTGGAATAGGGACATCCATGGCTACACCTTC
CAWNRDIHGYTF